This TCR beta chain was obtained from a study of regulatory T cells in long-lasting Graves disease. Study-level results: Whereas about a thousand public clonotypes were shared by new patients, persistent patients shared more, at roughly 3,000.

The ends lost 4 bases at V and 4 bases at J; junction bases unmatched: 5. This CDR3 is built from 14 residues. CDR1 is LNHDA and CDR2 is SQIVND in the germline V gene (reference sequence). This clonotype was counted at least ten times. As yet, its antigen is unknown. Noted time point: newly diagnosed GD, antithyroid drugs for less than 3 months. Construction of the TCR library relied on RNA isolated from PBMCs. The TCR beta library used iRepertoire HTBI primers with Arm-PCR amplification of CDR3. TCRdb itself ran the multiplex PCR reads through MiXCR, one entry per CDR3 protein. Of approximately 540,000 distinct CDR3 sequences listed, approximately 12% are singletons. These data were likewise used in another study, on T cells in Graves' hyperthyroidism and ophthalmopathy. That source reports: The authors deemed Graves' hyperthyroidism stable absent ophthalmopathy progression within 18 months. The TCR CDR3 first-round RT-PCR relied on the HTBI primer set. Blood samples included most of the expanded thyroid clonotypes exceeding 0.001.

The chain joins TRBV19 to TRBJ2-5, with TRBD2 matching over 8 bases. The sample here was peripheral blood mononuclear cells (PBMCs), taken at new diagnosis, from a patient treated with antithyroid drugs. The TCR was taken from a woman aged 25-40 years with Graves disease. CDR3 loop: CASSTRTSRETQYF. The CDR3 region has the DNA TGTGCCAGTAGTACGAGGACTAGCCGAGAGACCCAGTACTTC.